These 5 T cell receptor beta chains share one sample of origin, sequenced in a study of response to subunit inactivated influenza vaccine. Each CDR3 protein is one row after TCRdb ran MiXCR on the RT-PCR reads. The table has about 570,000 distinct CDR3 sequences, about 10% seen once. This sample also belongs to another study, concerning T cells expressing NK-cell markers. That publication notes: 5'RACE template switching built TCR beta cDNA with unique molecular identifiers.

The sequencing here drew on PBMCs from blood, taken on the day of vaccination. These TCRs come from a man between 45 and 60 years old who received an inactivated influenza vaccine.

This clonotype has just a few counts. The V and J genes are TRBV11-2 and TRBJ2-2, with 8 bases identical to TRBD1. The CDR3 covers 16 residues. V trimming: 0 bases; J trimming: 6 bases; junction bases outside the gene matches: 6. Germline loops: CDR1 SGHAT, CDR2 FQNNGV. The CDR3 nucleotides read TGTGCCAGCAGCTTAGAGACAGGGGTATCGGCCGGGGAGCTGTTTTTT. Amino acid sequence: CASSLETGVSAGELFF. Full variable domain (remainder filled in from reference TRBV11-2 and TRBJ2-2): EAGVAQSPRYKIIEKRQSVAFWCNPISGHATLYWYQQILGQGPKLLIQFQNNGVVDDSQLPKDRFSAERLKGVDSTLKIQPAKLEDSAVYLCASSLETGVSAGELFFGEGSRLTVL.

This rearrangement joins TRBV7-6 to TRBJ2-1, with D perhaps TRBD2 (6 bases). CDR1 is SGHVS and CDR2 is FNYEAQ in the germline V gene. This CDR3 spans 17 amino acids. The V gene lost 5 bases and the J gene lost 0 bases, with 17 bases spanning the gap. CDR3 sequence reads: CASSHPSDSSSYNEQFF. CDR3 bases: TGTGCCAGCAGCCACCCTAGCGACTCGAGCTCCTACAATGAGCAGTTCTTC.

This chain links TRBV20-1 with TRBJ2-3; D gene uncertain. CDR1 and CDR2 (germline): DFQATT, SNEGSKA (reference sequence). Trimming shortened V by 7 bases and J by 7 bases, and 9 bases separated the two germline ends. The CDR3 is made up of 10 amino acids. The CDR3 DNA reads TGCAGTGGAGAAAAATATACGCAGTATTTT. Its protein product is CSGEKYTQYF.

This clonotype was recorded many times. V usage is TRBV4-3 and J usage is TRBJ2-1; weak D call: TRBD1 (5 bases). Germline assignment: CDR1 LGHNA and CDR2 YSLEER. The CDR3 extends over 14 amino acids. Trimming stripped 3 bases from V and 0 bases from J, with 6 bases between. CDR3 sequence: CASSQTVSYNEQFF. The CDR3 DNA is TGCGCCAGCAGCCAGACAGTCTCCTACAATGAGCAGTTCTTC.

This clonotype has just a few counts. The V gene is TRBV5-1, the J gene TRBJ2-1; D may be TRBD1 or TRBD2 (7 bases each). The CDR3 runs to 14 residues. Per germline, CDR1 SGHRS and CDR2 YFSETQ. V gave up 4 bases and J gave up 7 bases, with 15 bases separating them. The CDR3 spells CASSETGRENEQFF. CDR3 in DNA: TGCGCCAGCAGCGAGACAGGGCGGGAGAATGAGCAGTTCTTC.